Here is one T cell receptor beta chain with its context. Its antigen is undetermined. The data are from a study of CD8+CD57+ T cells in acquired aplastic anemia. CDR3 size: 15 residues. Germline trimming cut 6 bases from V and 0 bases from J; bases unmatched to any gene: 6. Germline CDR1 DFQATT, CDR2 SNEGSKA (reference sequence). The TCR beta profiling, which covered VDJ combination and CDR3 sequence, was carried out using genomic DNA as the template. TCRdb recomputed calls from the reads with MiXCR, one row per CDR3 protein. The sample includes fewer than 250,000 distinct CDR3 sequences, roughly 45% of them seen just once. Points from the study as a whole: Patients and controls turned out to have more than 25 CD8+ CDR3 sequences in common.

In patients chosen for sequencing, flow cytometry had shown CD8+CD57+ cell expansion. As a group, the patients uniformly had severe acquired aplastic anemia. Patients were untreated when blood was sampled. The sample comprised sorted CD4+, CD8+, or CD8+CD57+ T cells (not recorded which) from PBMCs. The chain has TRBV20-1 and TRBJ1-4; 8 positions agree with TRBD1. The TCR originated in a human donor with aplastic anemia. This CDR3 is CSATDRAATNEKLFF. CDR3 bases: TGCAGTGCCACGGACAGGGCCGCAACTAATGAAAAACTGTTTTTT.